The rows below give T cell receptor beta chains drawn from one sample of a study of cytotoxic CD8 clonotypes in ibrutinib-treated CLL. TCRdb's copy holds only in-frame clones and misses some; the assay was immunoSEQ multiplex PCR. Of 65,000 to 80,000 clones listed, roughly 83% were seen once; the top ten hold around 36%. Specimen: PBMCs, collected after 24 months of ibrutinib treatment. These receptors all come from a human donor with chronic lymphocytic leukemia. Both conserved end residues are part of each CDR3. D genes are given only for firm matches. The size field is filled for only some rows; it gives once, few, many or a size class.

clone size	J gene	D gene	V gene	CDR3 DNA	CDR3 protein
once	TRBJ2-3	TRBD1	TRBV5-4	TGTGCCAGCAGCTTGGGACAGGGGAGGAGGAGTGCAGATACGCAGTATTTT	CASSLGQGRRSADTQYF
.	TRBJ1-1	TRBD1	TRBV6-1	TGTGCCAGCAGTGCGACAGGGGTTGGAACTGAAGCTTTCTTT	CASSATGVGTEAFF
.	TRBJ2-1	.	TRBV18	TGTGCCAGCTCACCTGTATCGCCCTCCTACAATGAGCAGTTCTTC	CASSPVSPSYNEQFF
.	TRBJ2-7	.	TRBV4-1	TGCGCCAGCAGCCAAGTAGGGGCCTACGAGCAGTACTTC	CASSQVGAYEQYF
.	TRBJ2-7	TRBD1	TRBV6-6	TGTGCCAGCAGTCCGACAGGGTCGGACTCCTACGAGCAGTACTTC	CASSPTGSDSYEQYF
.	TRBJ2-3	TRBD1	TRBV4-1	TGCGCCAGCAGCCAAGGGGACAGGGCGACAGATACGCAGTATTTT	CASSQGDRATDTQYF
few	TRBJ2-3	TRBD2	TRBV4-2	TGTGCCAGCAGCCCGTTAGCGGGAGGGACAGATACGCAGTATTTT	CASSPLAGGTDTQYF
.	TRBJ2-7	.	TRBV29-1	TGCAGCGTTGAAGCTGGGGACATTCAACGGCTCTACGAGCAGTACTTC	CSVEAGDIQRLYEQYF
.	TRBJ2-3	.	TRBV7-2	TGTGCCAGCAGCCCCTTCGGCGTGGATACGCAGTATTTT	CASSPFGVDTQYF
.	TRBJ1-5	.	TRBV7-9	TGTGCCAGCAGCTCCGGACAGCCCCCTCAGCCCCAGCATTTT	CASSSGQPPQPQHF
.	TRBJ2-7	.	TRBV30	TGTGCCTGGGGTAAGAGCAGGGGCAACGAGCAGTACTTC	CAWGKSRGNEQYF
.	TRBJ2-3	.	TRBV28	TGTGCCAGCAGCCGGGACTCCAGCACAGATACGCAGTATTTT	CASSRDSSTDTQYF
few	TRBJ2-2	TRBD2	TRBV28	TGTGCCAGCAGTTTAGCGGGAGGATCGGGCGGGGAGCTGTTTTTT	CASSLAGGSGGELFF
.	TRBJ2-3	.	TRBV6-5	TGTGCCAGCAGTTACACACTAGAAACCACAGATACGCAGTATTTT	CASSYTLETTDTQYF
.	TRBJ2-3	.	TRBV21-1	TGTGCCAGCAGCAAGTGCGGGGGTAGCACAGATACGCAGTATTTT	CASSKCGGSTDTQYF
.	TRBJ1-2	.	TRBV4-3	TGCGCCAGCAGCCAAGATAATGGACCGGGGGCGGATGGCTACACCTTC	CASSQDNGPGADGYTF
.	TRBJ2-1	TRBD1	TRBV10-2	TGCGCCAGCAATTTACAGGGGAGCGGCAATGAGCAGTTCTTC	CASNLQGSGNEQFF